The 29 T cell receptor beta chains in this list originate from one sample, sequenced in a study of cytomegalovirus exposure and HLA in healthy donors (dated by TCRdb to 2015 to 2018). The library was made by the immunoSEQ multiplex PCR assay. The multiplex PCR relied on a mix of 60 forward primers for TCR Vbeta segments and 13 reverse primers for TCR Jbeta segments. TCRdb's version of the immuneACCESS table is confined to in-frame rearrangements and falls short of the full clone set. An unresolved V gene accounts for under half of the shortfall where checked; the remainder is of unknown origin. The sample yields roughly 130,000 clones; 88% were counted once. Roughly 0.5% of the sample goes to the ten largest clones. Sample: PBMCs. Receptors originate from a woman aged 40 to 49 in good health and CMV-seronegative.

The chain couples TRBV4-1 to TRBJ2-5, with D uncertain. Germline V gene lookup returns CDR1 MGHRA and CDR2 YSYEKL. The V gene lost 1 base and the J gene lost 2 bases, with 8 bases spanning the gap. The CDR3 loop spans 14 amino acids. CDR3 DNA: TGCGCCAGCAGCCAAGTCGCGAGACAAGAGACCCAGTACTTC. Its protein product is CASSQVARQETQYF.

The chain couples TRBV5-1 to TRBJ2-7; the match to TRBD1 covers 7 bases. The CDR3 sequence is 14 residues long. The J segment lost 3 bases and the V segment lost 3 bases, leaving 6 bases of the junction unmatched. Germline CDR1 is SGHRS and CDR2 is YFSETQ. The CDR3 region is CASSSGTVNYEQYF. The CDR3, as DNA: TGCGCCAGCAGCTCGGGGACAGTAAACTACGAGCAGTACTTC.

The rearrangement joins TRBV5-1 to TRBJ1-4, with TRBD1 matching over 9 bases. Germline V gene data show CDR1 as SGHRS and CDR2 as YFSETQ. With 0 bases clipped from V and 2 bases from J, the junction kept 5 bases outside the gene matches. The CDR3 has 17 amino acids. CDR3 region: CASSLDTGGSTNEKLFF. The CDR3 DNA sequence: TGCGCCAGCAGCTTGGATACAGGGGGCTCTACTAATGAAAAACTGTTTTTT.

V gene TRBV6-5 combines with J gene TRBJ2-5; weak D call: TRBD2 (5 bases). The CDR3 spans 14 residues. Germline CDR1 reads MNHEY; CDR2 reads SVGAGI. V dropped 5 bases and J dropped 4 bases, with 14 bases sitting between them. CDR3: CASSTSGRGETQYF. CDR3 bases: TGTGCCAGCAGTACATCCGGCCGGGGAGAGACCCAGTACTTC.

The chain carries TRBV7-9 and TRBJ2-1, with TRBD1 matching 7 bases. Germline V lookup: CDR1 SEHNR, CDR2 FQNEAQ (reference sequence). The CDR3 contains 14 residues. The V and J ends lost 8 bases and 15 bases, in that order; junction bases with no gene match: 19. The CDR3 spells CASVTGTVSMLVFF. The CDR3 bases are TGTGCCAGCGTCACTGGGACAGTTTCAATGTTAGTGTTCTTC.

The CDR3 loop is CASSLAAGGPGEGSIYEQYF. The CDR3 region has the DNA TGTGCCAGCAGCTTAGCGGCGGGAGGGCCAGGGGAGGGTTCGATCTACGAGCAGTACTTC. This chain joins TRBV11-3 and TRBJ2-7; 9 positions match TRBD2. With 1 base clipped from V and 3 bases from J, the junction kept 19 bases outside the gene matches. The CDR3 consists of 20 residues. From germline, CDR1 is SGHNT and CDR2 YENEEA.

V and J are TRBV7-6 and TRBJ2-2; D ambiguous. The CDR3 runs to 16 residues. V lost 1 base and J 1 base, leaving 10 bases between the germline ends. From germline, CDR1 is SGHVS and CDR2 FNYEAQ. The CDR3 DNA is TGTGCCAGCAGCTTAGGCCAGGTGGAGAACACCGGGGAGCTGTTTTTT. This translates into CASSLGQVENTGELFF.

The chain is built from TRBV27 and TRBJ2-7; 9 bases are a match to TRBD1. Trimming cost V 8 bases and J 4 bases; bases outside gene matches: 6. Per the germline V gene, CDR1 is MNHEY and CDR2 is SMNVEV (reference sequence). This CDR3 has 13 amino acids. The CDR3 region has the DNA TGTGCCAGCTCCGGGACAGGGCAGTACGAGCAGTACTTC. Amino acids: CASSGTGQYEQYF.

The chain combines TRBV6-1 with TRBJ1-3; D is unresolved. This CDR3 is built from 12 residues. Between the trimmed V and J ends, which lost 3 bases and 11 bases, there was a span of 11 bases. Germline loops: CDR1 MNHNS, CDR2 SASEGT. This chain's CDR3 is CASSDPPRPIYF. CDR3 sequence (DNA): TGTGCCAGCAGTGACCCCCCGCGTCCCATATATTTT.

The chain couples TRBV21-1 to TRBJ2-5; the table's D gene call, TRBD1, was not cross checked with the DNA. TRBV21-1 is designated a pseudogene. The CDR3 has 15 residues. As DNA, the CDR3 is TGTGCCAGCAGCAATGGCCACCCCCCCCGAAGGACCCAGTACTTC. This gives the protein CASSNGHPPRRTQYF.

V usage is TRBV4-3 and J usage is TRBJ2-3; D not resolved. The germline V gene encodes CDR1 LGHNA and CDR2 YSLEER. This CDR3 has 15 residues. V gave up 1 base and J gave up 3 bases, with 11 bases separating them. Here the CDR3 reads CASSQVVRSTDTQYF. The CDR3 bases are TGCGCCAGCAGCCAAGTTGTTCGCAGTACAGATACGCAGTATTTT.

The chain is built from TRBV18 and TRBJ1-4; D is possibly TRBD1 (6 bases). The CDR3 has 13 amino acids. Trimming left V 6 bases short and J 4 bases short, with 9 bases between. Germline values: CDR1 KGHSH, CDR2 LQKENI. CDR3 protein: CASSQDSNEKLFF. CDR3 nucleotide sequence: TGTGCCAGCTCTCAGGACAGTAATGAAAAACTGTTTTTT.

The chain couples TRBV5-6 to TRBJ1-5; D is undetermined. The CDR3 extends over 13 amino acids. V dropped 2 bases and J dropped 7 bases, with 10 bases sitting between them. Germline CDR1 is SGHDT and CDR2 is YYEEEE. CDR3 nucleotides: TGTGCCAGCAGCTTCGGAACGAGGCAGCCCCAGCATTTT. This encodes CASSFGTRQPQHF.

The CDR3 nucleotides are TGTGCCAGCAAGGTCGCGGGAGGTACCTCCTACAATGAGCAGTTCTTC. Translating gives CASKVAGGTSYNEQFF. The chain uses TRBV28 and TRBJ2-1, with 8 positions matching TRBD2. The length of the CDR3 is 16 residues. Germline trimming cut 7 bases from V and 0 bases from J; bases unmatched to any gene: 8. The V gene's germline CDR1 is MDHEN and CDR2 SYDVKM.

The rearrangement uses TRBV6-1 and TRBJ2-2; TRBD2 matches at 11 bases. This CDR3 comprises 19 residues. Germline loops: CDR1 MNHNS, CDR2 SASEGT. With V trimmed by 1 base and J by 2 bases, 9 bases remained unmatched. The CDR3 bases are TGTGCCAGCAGTGAAGTCCCGGGACTAGCGGCCTCTAACACCGGGGAGCTGTTTTTT. It is translated as CASSEVPGLAASNTGELFF.

The rearrangement uses TRBV4-3 and TRBJ2-3; D is perhaps TRBD2 (5 bases). Germline V gene sequence: CDR1 LGHNA, CDR2 YSLEER. V shed 1 base and J shed 9 bases, with 11 bases lying between them. The CDR3 has 13 amino acids. The CDR3 sequence: CASSQGAGWTQYF. CDR3 sequence (DNA): TGCGCCAGCAGCCAAGGTGCGGGTTGGACGCAGTATTTT.

This clone showed up just a few times. The chain is built from TRBV29-1 and TRBJ2-1; no firm D call. The CDR3 is 11 residues long. Trimming took off 6 bases at V and 4 bases at J, with 7 bases between the two ends. CDR1 is SQVTM and CDR2 is ANQGSEA in the germline V gene. The CDR3 nucleotides are TGCAGCGTCGCCTATTACAATGAGCAGTTCTTC. The encoded protein is CSVAYYNEQFF.

The chain carries TRBV5-5 and TRBJ1-5, with D unclear. V gave up 1 base and J gave up 10 bases, with 12 bases separating them. Germline lookup yields CDR1 SGHKS and CDR2 YYEKEE (reference sequence). CDR3 size: 13 residues. The CDR3 is CASSLYREGPQHF. CDR3 in DNA: TGTGCCAGCAGCTTGTATAGGGAGGGACCCCAGCATTTT.

This rearrangement joins TRBV6-5 to TRBJ1-5; 8 bases map to TRBD1. Germline assignment: CDR1 MNHEY and CDR2 SVGAGI. This CDR3 region has 13 residues. V trimming: 6 bases; J trimming: 5 bases; junction bases outside the gene matches: 3. For the CDR3, the DNA is TGTGCCAGCAGAGGGACAGGTTATCAGCCCCAGCATTTT. Translation: CASRGTGYQPQHF.

CDR3 nucleotides: TGTGCCAGCAGCTTAGGGGCGGCAACTGAAGCTTTCTTT. Translation: CASSLGAATEAFF. The chain combines TRBV13 with TRBJ1-1, with no clear D. V lost 0 bases to trimming and J lost 5 bases, with 7 bases between them. Germline V gene lookup returns CDR1 PRHDT and CDR2 FYEKMQ (reference sequence). The length of the CDR3 is 13 residues.

This clone was found once. Compared with germline, one end of the junction differs, possibly owing to a read error. J is TRBJ2-2 and V is TRBV7-9, with 8 positions matching TRBD2. CDR1 SEHNR and CDR2 FQNEAQ come from the germline V gene (reference sequence). The CDR3 contains 14 residues. CDR3 DNA: TGTTCCAGCAGCGCGGGACTAGTTACCGGGGAGCTGTTTTTT. Protein: CSSSAGLVTGELFF.

Concerning this clone itself: Compared with germline, one end of the junction differs, possibly owing to a read error. The rearrangement uses TRBV7-9 and TRBJ1-1; no firm D call. Germline loops: CDR1 SEHNR, CDR2 FQNEAQ (reference sequence). The CDR3 has 13 amino acids. The CDR3 DNA sequence: TGTTCCAGCAGCTTAGAAAGCAACACTGAAGCTTTCTTT. This encodes CSSSLESNTEAFF.

V and J are TRBV13 and TRBJ2-7; possibly TRBD2 for D (7 bases). Trimming took 5 bases from V and 7 from J, leaving 21 bases between them. The CDR3 is made up of 15 amino acids. Germline loops: CDR1 PRHDT, CDR2 FYEKMQ (reference sequence). The CDR3 reads CASSPLGGGAVEQYF. The DNA of the CDR3 is TGTGCCAGCAGCCCCCTAGGGGGAGGGGCCGTGGAGCAGTACTTC.

This clone was detected only a few times. The J gene is TRBJ1-1, the V gene TRBV11-3, with no clear D. The CDR3 is made up of 13 amino acids. In germline, CDR1 is SGHNT, CDR2 YENEEA. Trimming left V 1 base short and J 5 bases short, with 8 bases between. The CDR3 DNA is TGTGCCAGCAGCTTAGGGCAAACAACTGAAGCTTTCTTT. This gives the protein CASSLGQTTEAFF.

In nucleotides, the CDR3 is TGTGCCAGCTCACCCGGACTTAGCACAGATACGCAGTATTTT. Residues: CASSPGLSTDTQYF. This chain links TRBV18 with TRBJ2-3; D may be TRBD2 (5 bases). V was clipped by 3 bases and J by 0 bases, with 7 bases between them. This CDR3 contains 14 residues. From germline, CDR1 is KGHSH and CDR2 LQKENI.

The chain carries TRBV29-1 and TRBJ1-2, with 8 bases identical to TRBD1. Germline lookup yields CDR1 SQVTM and CDR2 ANQGSEA. The CDR3 totals 15 residues. After removal of 4 bases from V and 0 bases from J, the junction contained 7 bases not matched to a gene. CDR3 region: CSVGTGRDPNYGYTF. The CDR3 DNA sequence: TGCAGCGTTGGGACAGGGCGTGACCCTAACTATGGCTACACCTTC.

This clone was counted once. The V gene is TRBV27, the J gene TRBJ2-1; 9 bases are a match to TRBD2. V gave up 5 bases and J gave up 6 bases; unmatched junction bases: 8. The CDR3 is 15 amino acids. Germline assignment: CDR1 MNHEY and CDR2 SMNVEV (reference sequence). The CDR3 DNA sequence: TGTGCCAGCAGTCCCGGGGGACTAGCTGGCAATGAGCAGTTCTTC. It translates to CASSPGGLAGNEQFF.

This chain connects TRBV5-1 to TRBJ2-1, with TRBD2 matching over 10 bases. This CDR3 region has 17 residues. Per the germline V gene, CDR1 is SGHRS and CDR2 is YFSETQ. The V and J ends lost 3 bases and 2 bases, in that order; junction bases with no gene match: 8. CDR3: CASSSSTAGGTYNEQFF. DNA of the CDR3: TGCGCCAGCAGCTCCTCAACAGCGGGAGGGACCTACAATGAGCAGTTCTTC.

The chain uses TRBV5-4 and TRBJ2-5; 15 bases fit TRBD2. This CDR3 comprises 16 residues. V gave up 3 bases and J gave up 4 bases; unmatched junction bases: 4. Germline CDR1 reads SGHNT; CDR2 reads YYREEE (reference sequence). The CDR3 bases are TGTGCCAGCAGCTATGGACTAGCGGGAGGGATAGAGACCCAGTACTTC. Its translation: CASSYGLAGGIETQYF.